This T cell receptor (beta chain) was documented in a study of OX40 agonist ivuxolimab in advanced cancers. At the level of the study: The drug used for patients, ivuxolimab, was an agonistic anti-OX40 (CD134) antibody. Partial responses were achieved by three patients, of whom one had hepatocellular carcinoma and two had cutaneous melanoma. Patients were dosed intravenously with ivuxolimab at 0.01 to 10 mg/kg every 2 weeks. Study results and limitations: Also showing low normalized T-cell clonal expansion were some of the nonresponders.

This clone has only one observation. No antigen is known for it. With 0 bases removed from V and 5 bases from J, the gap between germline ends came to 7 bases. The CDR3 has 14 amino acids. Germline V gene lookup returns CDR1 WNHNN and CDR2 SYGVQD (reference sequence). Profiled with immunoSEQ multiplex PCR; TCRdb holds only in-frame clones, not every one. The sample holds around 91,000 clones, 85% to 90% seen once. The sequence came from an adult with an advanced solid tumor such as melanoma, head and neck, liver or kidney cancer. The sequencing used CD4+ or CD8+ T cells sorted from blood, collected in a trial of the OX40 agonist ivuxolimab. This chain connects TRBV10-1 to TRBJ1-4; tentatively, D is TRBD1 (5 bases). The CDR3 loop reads CASSESTVNEKLFF. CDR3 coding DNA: TGCGCCAGCAGTGAGTCGACAGTGAATGAAAAACTGTTTTTT.